Listed here are 17 T cell receptor beta chains from one sample, sequenced in a study of CD8+ T cells in alopecia areata. Sequencing templates came from extracted RNA that was reverse transcribed into cDNA. Sequencing was performed with immunoSEQ multiplex PCR; in TCRdb, only in-frame clones are kept and a portion is missing. The table lists around 290,000 clones, 55% to 75% of them singletons. Treatment denoted: oral pan-JAK inhibitor, 5-10 mg twice daily. This specimen was CD4+ T cells sorted from blood, taken at week 24, from a patient treated with tofacitinib. The source is a human donor with alopecia areata.

The chain joins TRBV30 to TRBJ2-2; tentative D call: TRBD1 (6 bases). The CDR3 has 15 amino acids. Trimming pared 0 bases from V and 0 bases from J, leaving 8 bases between. The V gene's germline CDR1 is GTSNPN and CDR2 SVGIG (reference sequence). CDR3 residues: CAWSVRGSNTGELFF. The CDR3, as DNA: TGTGCCTGGAGTGTAAGGGGGTCGAACACCGGGGAGCTGTTTTTT.

V gene TRBV4-2 combines with J gene TRBJ2-3; no reliable D call. Germline V gives CDR1 LGHNA, CDR2 YNFKEQ. The CDR3 totals 17 residues. The V end was cut by 0 bases, the J end by 1 base, with 14 bases between. The CDR3: CASSQDRSFRGTDTQYF. In nucleotides, the CDR3 is TGTGCCAGCAGCCAAGATCGGAGTTTTAGGGGCACAGATACGCAGTATTTT.

The V and J genes are TRBV6-5 and TRBJ1-2; maybe TRBD1 (6 bases). Germline V gene sequence: CDR1 MNHEY, CDR2 SVGAGI. This CDR3 comprises 13 residues. Trimming removed 6 bases at V and 3 bases at J, with 11 bases between. The CDR3 DNA is TGTGCCAGCAGATTAACAGGGTACTATGGCTACACCTTC. Its protein product is CASRLTGYYGYTF.

This clone was seen more than once but under ten times. The same CDR3 arises from other DNA sequences in this sample as well. This chain joins TRBV2 and TRBJ2-5; no clear D. The CDR3 contains 10 residues. Germline lookup yields CDR1 SNHLY and CDR2 FYNNEI. With 4 bases removed from V and 4 bases from J, the gap between germline ends came to 1 base. The CDR3, as DNA: TGTGCCAGCAGTGGAGAGACCCAGTACTTC. Encoded protein: CASSGETQYF. Full variable domain (remainder filled in from reference TRBV2 and TRBJ2-5): EPEVTQTPSHQVTQMGQEVILRCVPISNHLYFYWYRQILGQKVEFLVSFYNNEISEKSEIFDDQFSVERPDGSNFTLKIRSTKLEDSAMYFCASSGETQYFGPGTRLLVL.

The J gene is TRBJ2-3, the V gene TRBV6-4; TRBD2 aligns across 7 bases. With 8 bases clipped from V and 0 bases from J, the junction kept 8 bases outside the gene matches. Germline-derived CDR1 and CDR2 are MRHNA and SNTAGT. This CDR3 spans 15 amino acids. The DNA for the CDR3 is TGTGCCAGCTCGGAGGACGGGGGGAGCACAGATACGCAGTATTTT. Encoded protein: CASSEDGGSTDTQYF.

This chain links TRBV5-1 with TRBJ2-5, with a tentative D call TRBD1 (6 bases). The length of the CDR3 is 17 residues. The V and J ends lost 0 bases and 2 bases respectively, with 17 bases between them. Germline lookup yields CDR1 SGHRS and CDR2 YFSETQ. The CDR3 reads CASSLAATGLGQETQYF. For the CDR3, the DNA is TGCGCCAGCAGCTTGGCCGCGACAGGTTTAGGGCAAGAGACCCAGTACTTC.

This clone appeared a single time. The chain is built from TRBV6-6 and TRBJ2-7; D unclear. Germline V gene lookup returns CDR1 MNHNY and CDR2 SVGAGI (reference sequence). The CDR3 is made up of 11 amino acids. V lost 4 bases and J 3 bases, leaving 4 bases between the germline ends. Here the CDR3 reads CASSSYYEQYF. CDR3 DNA sequence: TGTGCCAGCAGTTCATACTACGAGCAGTACTTC.

This clone was detected only a few times. The V call is TRBV15, the J call TRBJ1-1, with D possibly being TRBD1 (5 bases). Germline V lookup: CDR1 LNHNV, CDR2 YYDKDF (reference sequence). This CDR3 has 12 amino acids. Between the trimmed V and J ends, which lost 3 bases and 9 bases, there was a span of 11 bases. This chain's CDR3 is CATSSHQGKAFF. The CDR3 nucleotides are TGTGCCACCAGCAGTCACCAGGGTAAAGCTTTCTTT.

This sequence joins TRBV5-4 and TRBJ2-2; the D gene is possibly TRBD2 (5 bases). The V and J ends lost 4 bases and 0 bases respectively, with 19 bases between them. CDR3 length: 18 amino acids. Germline V gives CDR1 SGHNT, CDR2 YYREEE (reference sequence). The CDR3: CASSTQTWTYANTGELFF. CDR3 in DNA: TGTGCCAGCAGCACCCAAACTTGGACTTATGCGAACACCGGGGAGCTGTTTTTT. The whole variable domain, remainder taken from reference TRBV5-4 and TRBJ2-2, is ETGVTQSPTHLIKTRGQQVTLRCSSQSGHNTVSWYQQALGQGPQFIFQYYREEENGRGNFPPRFSGLQFPNYSSELNVNALELDDSALYLCASSTQTWTYANTGELFFGEGSRLTVL.

V usage is TRBV25-1 and J usage is TRBJ2-7; 10 bases are a match to TRBD1. Germline loops: CDR1 MGHDK, CDR2 SYGVNS. CDR3 length equals 15 residues. V was pared by 2 bases and J by 3 bases, with 4 bases of the junction left unmatched. The CDR3 loop reads CASSESGTGDYEQYF. CDR3 nucleotides: TGTGCCAGCAGTGAAAGCGGGACAGGGGACTACGAGCAGTACTTC.

The genes are TRBV2 and TRBJ1-2; D gene unclear. The CDR3 length is 11 residues. V was pared by 5 bases and J by 8 bases, with 9 bases between. Germline CDR1 is SNHLY and CDR2 is FYNNEI. The DNA of the CDR3 is TGTGCCAGCAGTCCCTTAGACGGCTACACCTTC. It translates to CASSPLDGYTF.

This chain links TRBV30 with TRBJ2-3; 9 bases match TRBD2. The CDR3 has 12 amino acids. V gave up 6 bases and J gave up 4 bases; unmatched junction bases: 2. In germline, CDR1 is GTSNPN, CDR2 SVGIG (reference sequence). The CDR3 sequence: CACQRGADTQYF. For the CDR3, the DNA is TGTGCCTGCCAGCGGGGGGCAGATACGCAGTATTTT.

The rearrangement joins TRBV6-5 to TRBJ1-1, with D unresolved. CDR1 is MNHEY, CDR2 SVGAGI, per germline. V shed 6 bases and J shed 3 bases, with 11 bases lying between them. The CDR3 spans 13 residues. The CDR3, as DNA: TGTGCCAGCAGGAGGGAGTTATACACTGAAGCTTTCTTT. Protein sequence: CASRRELYTEAFF.

The chain carries TRBV7-2 and TRBJ1-2, with TRBD1 matching over 9 bases. Germline lookup yields CDR1 SGHTA and CDR2 FQGNSA. The CDR3 extends over 15 amino acids. The J segment lost 6 bases and the V segment lost 4 bases, leaving 9 bases of the junction unmatched. CDR3 amino acids: CASSSQGAGLNGYTF. The CDR3 coding sequence is TGTGCCAGCAGCTCACAGGGGGCGGGTCTAAATGGCTACACCTTC.

This clone has a handful of counts. The chain joins TRBV15 to TRBJ2-3; D gene ambiguous. CDR3 length: 13 amino acids. Trimming left V 0 bases short and J 5 bases short, with 6 bases between. The V gene's germline CDR1 is LNHNV and CDR2 YYDKDF (reference sequence). The CDR3 region is CATSRDYEDTQYF. The CDR3 DNA reads as TGTGCCACCAGCAGAGATTACGAAGATACGCAGTATTTT.

The sample holds a few counts of this clone. V is TRBV29-1 and J is TRBJ1-5; no clear D. Between the trimmed V and J ends, which lost 7 bases and 1 base, there was a span of 8 bases. CDR3 length: 12 residues. Germline V lookup: CDR1 SQVTM, CDR2 ANQGSEA. For the CDR3, the DNA is TGCAGCGCCTCGACAAGCAATCAGCCCCAGCATTTT. Its translation: CSASTSNQPQHF.

This sequence joins TRBV20-1 and TRBJ1-4; D call uncertain. V lost 5 bases and J 8 bases, leaving 6 bases between the germline ends. Germline-derived CDR1 and CDR2 are DFQATT and SNEGSKA (reference sequence). CDR3 length: 10 amino acids. CDR3 DNA sequence: TGCAGTGCTCCCAGAGAAAAACTGTTTTTT. Its translation is CSAPREKLFF.